Listed here are 3 T cell receptor beta chains from one sample, sequenced in a study of Graves' ophthalmopathy and Graves' hyperthyroidism. Investigators amplified TCR beta CDR3 regions from RNA transcripts. A first-round RT-PCR used HTBI primers, followed by a second-round multiplex PCR. MiXCR, applied by TCRdb to the multiplex PCR reads, yields one record per CDR3 protein. The sample records 400,000 or so distinct CDR3 sequences, about a sixth being singletons. The sequencing input was peripheral blood. The receptor source for this set is an adult woman with stable Graves' hyperthyroidism.

In its sample, this clonotype was seen many times. This chain links TRBV29-1 with TRBJ2-7, with a tentative D call TRBD1 (7 bases). This CDR3 has 16 residues. Germline CDR1 SQVTM, CDR2 ANQGSEA. The V gene lost 0 bases and the J gene lost 0 bases, with 15 bases spanning the gap. CDR3 nucleotide sequence: TGCAGCGTTGAAGACGACAACAGGGGAGGCTCCTACGAGCAGTACTTC. This sequence encodes CSVEDDNRGGSYEQYF.

This clonotype has at least ten counts. The chain links TRBV7-9 to TRBJ1-1, with 10 nucleotides matching TRBD1. This CDR3 has 15 amino acids. The germline V gene encodes CDR1 SEHNR and CDR2 FQNEAQ (reference sequence). J was trimmed by 10 bases and V by 8 bases; bases with no gene match: 16. The CDR3 reads CASALSSGTGATAFF. CDR3 DNA sequence: TGTGCCAGCGCCCTTAGTTCGGGGACAGGGGCAACAGCTTTCTTT.

This clonotype has a handful of counts. The chain links TRBV27 to TRBJ2-3, with D maybe TRBD2 (5 bases). There are 15 residues in the CDR3. CDR1 and CDR2 from the germline V gene are MNHEY and SMNVEV (reference sequence). Written as DNA, the CDR3 is TGTCCTGACACCGAGAGCGGACCTAGCACAGATACGCAGTATTTT. This codes for CPDTESGPSTDTQYF.